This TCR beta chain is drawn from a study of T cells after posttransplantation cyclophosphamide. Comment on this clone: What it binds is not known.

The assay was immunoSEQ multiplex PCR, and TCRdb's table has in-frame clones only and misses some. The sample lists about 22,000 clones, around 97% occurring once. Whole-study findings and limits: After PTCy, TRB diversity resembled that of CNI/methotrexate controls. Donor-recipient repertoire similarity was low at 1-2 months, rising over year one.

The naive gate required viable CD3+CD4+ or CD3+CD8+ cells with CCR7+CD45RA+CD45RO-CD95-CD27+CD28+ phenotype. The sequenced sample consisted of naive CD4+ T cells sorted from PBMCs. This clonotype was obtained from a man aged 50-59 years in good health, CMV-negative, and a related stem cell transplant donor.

CDR3 nucleotide sequence: TGTGCCAGCAGCCTGACTAGCGGGAGGGCCGGTGAGCAGTTCTTC. Amino acid sequence: CASSLTSGRAGEQFF. This sequence joins TRBV6-5 and TRBJ2-1; 14 nucleotides match TRBD2. Per germline, CDR1 MNHEY and CDR2 SVGAGI. With V trimmed by 6 bases and J by 9 bases, 7 bases remained unmatched. The CDR3 runs to 15 residues.